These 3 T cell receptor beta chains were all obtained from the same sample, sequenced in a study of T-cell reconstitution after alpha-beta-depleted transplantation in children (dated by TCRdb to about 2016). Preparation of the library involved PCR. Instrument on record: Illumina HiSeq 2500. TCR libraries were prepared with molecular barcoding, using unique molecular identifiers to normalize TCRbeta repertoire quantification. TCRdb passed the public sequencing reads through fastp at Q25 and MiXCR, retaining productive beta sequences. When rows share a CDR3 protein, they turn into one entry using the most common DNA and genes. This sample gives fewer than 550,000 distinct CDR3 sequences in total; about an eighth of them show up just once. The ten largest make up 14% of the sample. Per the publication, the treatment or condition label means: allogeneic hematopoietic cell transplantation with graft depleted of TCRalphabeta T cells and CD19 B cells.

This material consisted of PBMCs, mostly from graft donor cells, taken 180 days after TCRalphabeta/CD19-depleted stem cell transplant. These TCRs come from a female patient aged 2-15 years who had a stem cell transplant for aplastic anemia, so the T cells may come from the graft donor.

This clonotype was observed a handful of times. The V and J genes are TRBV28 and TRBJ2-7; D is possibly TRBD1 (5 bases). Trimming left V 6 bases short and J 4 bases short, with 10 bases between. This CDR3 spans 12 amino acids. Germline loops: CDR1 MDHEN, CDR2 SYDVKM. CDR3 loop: CASSDYRYEQYF. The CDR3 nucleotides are TGTGCCAGCAGCGATTACAGGTACGAGCAGTACTTC.

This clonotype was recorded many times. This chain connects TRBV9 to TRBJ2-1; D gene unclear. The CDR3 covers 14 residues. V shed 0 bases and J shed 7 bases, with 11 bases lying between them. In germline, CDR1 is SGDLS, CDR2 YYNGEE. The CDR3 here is CASSVATSSNEQFF. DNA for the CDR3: TGTGCCAGCAGCGTAGCTACGAGTTCGAATGAGCAGTTCTTC. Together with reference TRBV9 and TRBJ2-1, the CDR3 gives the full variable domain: DSGVTQTPKHLITATGQRVTLRCSPRSGDLSVYWYQQSLDQGLQFLIQYYNGEERAKGNILERFSAQQFPDLHSELNLSSLELGDSALYFCASSVATSSNEQFFGPGTRLTVL.

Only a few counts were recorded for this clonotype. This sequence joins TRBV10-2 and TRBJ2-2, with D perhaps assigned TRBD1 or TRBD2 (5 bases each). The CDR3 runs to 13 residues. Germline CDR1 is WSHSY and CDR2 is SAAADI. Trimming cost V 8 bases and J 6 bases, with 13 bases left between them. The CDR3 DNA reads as TGCGCCAGCCAACCAGGGCGGGCCGGGGAGCTGTTTTTT. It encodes CASQPGRAGELFF.